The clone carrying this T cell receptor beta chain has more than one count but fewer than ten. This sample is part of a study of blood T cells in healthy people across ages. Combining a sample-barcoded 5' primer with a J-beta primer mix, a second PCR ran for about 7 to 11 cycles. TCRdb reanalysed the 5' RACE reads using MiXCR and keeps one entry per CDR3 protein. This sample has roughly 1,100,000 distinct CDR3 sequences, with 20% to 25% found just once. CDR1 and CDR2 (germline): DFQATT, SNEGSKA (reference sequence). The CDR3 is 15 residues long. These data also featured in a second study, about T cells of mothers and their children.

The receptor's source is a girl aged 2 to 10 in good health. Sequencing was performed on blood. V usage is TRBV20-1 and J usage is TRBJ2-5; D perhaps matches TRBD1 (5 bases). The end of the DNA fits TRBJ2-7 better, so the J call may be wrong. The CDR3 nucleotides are TGCAGTGCTAACCACCAGGGTAAAGAATTCTACGAGCAGTACTTC. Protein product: CSANHQGKEFYEQYF.